This TCR beta chain was documented in a study of PD-1 blockade in classical Hodgkin lymphoma. There was relapse after autologous stem cell transplantation in every patient, and there was variation in brentuximab vedotin exposure. Complete response, partial response or progressive disease were the best responses. As to this clone: The antigen remains unidentified.

The study, taken as a whole, reports: The CD4+ diversity rise by C4D1 was clearest in complete responders. With respect to the repertoire differences, their causes, possibly disease activity or prior therapy, remain undefined.

TCRdb's copy holds only in-frame clones and misses some; the assay was immunoSEQ multiplex PCR. The repertoire holds approximately 17,000 clones, with 75% to 90% as singletons. Germline V gene lookup returns CDR1 MNHEY and CDR2 SMNVEV (reference sequence). The CDR3 spans 16 residues. V dropped 2 bases and J dropped 0 bases, with 10 bases sitting between them. The V call is TRBV27, the J call TRBJ1-4; D is perhaps TRBD1 (6 bases). The starting material was peripheral blood mononuclear cells (PBMCs), obtained at baseline. The sequence came from a human donor with classical Hodgkin lymphoma. CDR3 amino acids: CASSLRSGATNEKLFF. In DNA form, the CDR3 reads TGTGCCAGCAGTTTAAGATCAGGGGCAACTAATGAAAAACTGTTTTTT.